This T cell receptor (beta chain) was sequenced in a study of cytomegalovirus exposure and HLA in healthy donors. PCR primers comprised 60 Vbeta and 13 Jbeta primers. Some clones are missing from TCRdb's copy, which holds only in-frame ones; the method was immunoSEQ multiplex PCR. The table records fewer than 250,000 clones, about 79% of them present only once. Study-wide points: In a later analysis, donors in an Asian-associated ancestry cluster reportedly had fewer N-insertions in productive TCRs than the cohort mean. An analysis done earlier found most TCR beta V segments productive about 87% or about 30% of the time. Presence/absence analyses rested on an assumption that sequencing depth was roughly uniform across donors.

Points on this clone: The antigen is unknown.

Source material: PBMCs. The origin of this receptor is a male donor in good health and CMV-seronegative.

CDR3 coding DNA: TGTGCCTGGAGTGTAGGCGGGCCTGAGCAGTTCTTC. Its protein is CAWSVGGPEQFF. This rearrangement joins TRBV30 to TRBJ2-1; tentatively, D is TRBD2 (5 bases). Germline-derived CDR1 and CDR2 are GTSNPN and SVGIG (reference sequence). Deletions cut 0 bases from V and 9 bases from J, with 9 bases between. This CDR3 has 12 residues.